This T cell receptor (beta chain) was identified in a study of blood T cell repertoires in COVID-19. Study background: Samples representing acute and convalescent COVID-19 were sourced from the United States, Italy and Spain. In each case, the material was cDNA or gDNA derived from T cells, B-cell-depleted T cells, or PBMCs.

Produced via immunoSEQ multiplex PCR; TCRdb's table is partial and in-frame only. In the table there are 100,000 to 120,000 clones, roughly 85% of which are singletons. This CDR3 spans 14 amino acids. Germline-derived CDR1 and CDR2 are SQVTM and ANQGSEA. J was trimmed by 4 bases and V by 3 bases; bases with no gene match: 7. The chain links TRBV29-1 to TRBJ1-2; 8 bases agree with TRBD1. The specimen was peripheral blood. The TCR sequence derives from a man aged 45 to 65 with acute or convalescent COVID-19. The CDR3 nucleotides are TGCAGCGTTGACGGACAGGGCGATCCCTATGGCTACACCTTC. Translated, it gives CSVDGQGDPYGYTF.